These 9 T cell receptor beta chains came from one sample sequenced in a study of blood T cell repertoires in COVID-19. Generated by immunoSEQ multiplex PCR, the TCRdb table keeps only in-frame clones and is missing some. The profile shows roughly 43,000 clones, roughly 89% of them singletons. Sequenced input: peripheral blood. The receptors shown here come from a man aged 60-69 years with active COVID-19.

This clone was seen only once. The chain joins TRBV7-6 to TRBJ2-1, with TRBD2 matching 12 bases. CDR3 size: 18 residues. Germline V CDR1 and CDR2: SGHVS, FNYEAQ. V lost 5 bases, J lost 7 bases, and 15 bases stayed unmatched. The CDR3 spells CASSPRTSGISTGNEQFF. The CDR3 DNA follows: TGTGCCAGCAGCCCCAGGACTAGCGGGATCAGCACCGGTAATGAGCAGTTCTTC.

This clone was seen once. The rearrangement joins TRBV28 to TRBJ2-1, with TRBD2 identical over 14 bases. Germline V gene sequence: CDR1 MDHEN, CDR2 SYDVKM. V gave up 5 bases and J gave up 7 bases; unmatched junction bases: 7. This CDR3 region has 16 residues. Here the CDR3 DNA reads TGTGCCAGCAGTCCCGGGACTAGCGGGAGAAAGAATGAGCAGTTCTTC. This gives the protein CASSPGTSGRKNEQFF.

This clone appeared once. The chain carries TRBV5-6 and TRBJ2-3; 7 bases agree with TRBD2. Per the germline V gene, CDR1 is SGHDT and CDR2 is YYEEEE. Trimming removed 4 bases from V and 4 bases from J; junction bases left unmatched: 15. CDR3 size: 17 residues. CDR3 in DNA: TGTGCCAGCAGCCCACGTAGCGGGCGTGGTGGTGCAGATACGCAGTATTTT. This codes for CASSPRSGRGGADTQYF.

The rearrangement joins TRBV3-1 (or the pseudogene TRBV3-2) to TRBJ1-6; D is possibly TRBD1 (6 bases). Germline V gene sequence: CDR1 LGHDT, CDR2 YNNKEL (reference sequence). The CDR3 has 22 amino acids. Deletions cut 0 bases from V and 0 bases from J, with 24 bases between. The CDR3 DNA follows: TGTGCCAGCAGCCAAGAGTTTGGGAACAGGGTAGGGGAGAGCTCCTATAATTCACCCCTCCACTTT. It specifies CASSQEFGNRVGESSYNSPLHF.

The rearrangement uses TRBV6-6 and TRBJ2-7; D may be TRBD2 (5 bases). V lost 7 bases, J lost 7 bases, and 17 bases lay in between. The CDR3 loop spans 13 amino acids. Germline CDR1 MNHNY, CDR2 SVGAGI (reference sequence). CDR3 sequence reads: CASTKGRGEEQYF. The CDR3 DNA sequence: TGTGCCAGCACCAAGGGTCGGGGTGAAGAGCAGTACTTC.

This clone was counted between two and nine times. The CDR3, as DNA: TGTGCCAGCAGCTTCCCTCGACAGGCTCCTGAAGCTTTCTTT. Translated, it gives CASSFPRQAPEAFF. The V call is TRBV7-2, the J call TRBJ1-1; D is possibly TRBD1 (6 bases). The CDR3 extends over 14 amino acids. Looked up from germline, CDR1 is SGHTA and CDR2 is FQGNSA. Trimming shortened V by 3 bases and J by 6 bases, and 14 bases separated the two germline ends. Complete variable domain (other parts from reference TRBV7-2 and TRBJ1-1): GAGVSQSPSNKVTEKGKDVELRCDPISGHTALYWYRQSLGQGLEFLIYFQGNSAPDKSGLPSDRFSAERTGGSVSTLTIQRTQQEDSAVYLCASSFPRQAPEAFFGQGTRLTVV.

V gene TRBV6-6 combines with J gene TRBJ2-5; 7 bases match TRBD2. J lost 1 base, V lost 5 bases, and 10 bases had no gene match. The CDR3 sequence is 16 residues long. Germline-derived CDR1 and CDR2 are MNHNY and SVGAGI (reference sequence). CDR3 protein: CASSIRTSIPQETQYF. For the CDR3, the DNA is TGTGCCAGCAGTATTAGGACTAGTATTCCCCAAGAGACCCAGTACTTC.

This clone was seen a few times. Other DNA sequences in the sample encode the same CDR3. This sequence joins TRBV5-6 and TRBJ2-3, with TRBD2 matching over 7 bases. Trimming removed 3 bases from V and 3 bases from J; junction bases left unmatched: 7. The CDR3 is 15 residues long. The germline gives CDR1 SGHDT, CDR2 YYEEEE. The CDR3 nucleotides are TGTGCCAGCAGCTCGCCCGGGGGGTATACAGATACGCAGTATTTT. Its protein product is CASSSPGGYTDTQYF.

V is TRBV19 and J is TRBJ1-5; 8 bases line up with TRBD1. The J segment lost 2 bases and the V segment lost 3 bases, leaving 3 bases of the junction unmatched. From germline, CDR1 is LNHDA and CDR2 SQIVND (reference sequence). The CDR3 loop spans 15 amino acids. CDR3 in DNA: TGTGCCAGTAGTATGACAGGGGCCGGCAATCAGCCCCAGCATTTT. It yields the protein CASSMTGAGNQPQHF.